Described below is a single T cell receptor beta chain sequence and its context. The data stem from a study of T cells in Graves' hyperthyroidism and ophthalmopathy. CDR1 GTSNPN and CDR2 SVGIG come from the germline V gene (reference sequence). Trimming cost V 0 bases and J 7 bases, with 10 bases left between them. This CDR3 has 14 amino acids. Researchers took RNA transcripts and amplified the TCR beta CDR3 regions from them. HTBI primers were employed in a first-round RT-PCR of the TCR CDR3. TCRdb itself ran the multiplex PCR reads through MiXCR, one entry per CDR3 protein. The sample shows a few hundred thousand distinct CDR3 sequences, approximately 15% of them seen only once.

Sequenced input: blood. This TCR was recovered from a woman aged 18-30 years with Graves' hyperthyroidism that later progressed to Graves' ophthalmopathy. The V and J genes are TRBV30 and TRBJ1-6; D unresolved. DNA of the CDR3: TGTGCCTGGAGTGTAGCACGGCGAAATTCACCCCTCCACTTT. Protein sequence: CAWSVARRNSPLHF.